These 12 T cell receptor beta chains share one sample of origin, sequenced in a study of T cell responses to AZD1222 COVID-19 vaccine. TCRdb's table, derived via immunoSEQ multiplex PCR, lists solely in-frame clones and lacks some. The data show approximately 150,000 clones, about 88% seen once. The sample here was peripheral blood, taken on day 0 of AZD1222 vaccination. The source is an adult in good health.

This sequence joins TRBV29-1 and TRBJ1-3, with D unresolved. In germline, CDR1 is SQVTM, CDR2 ANQGSEA. There are 13 residues in the CDR3. V was trimmed by 8 bases and J by 0 bases, leaving 11 bases between them. CDR3 in amino acids: CSISADSGNTIYF. The CDR3 nucleotides read TGCAGCATTTCAGCGGACTCTGGAAACACCATATATTTT.

This rearrangement joins TRBV28 to TRBJ2-2, with a weak D call TRBD2 (6 bases). The CDR3 runs 13 residues. Trimming left V 6 bases short and J 5 bases short, with 10 bases between. Per germline, CDR1 MDHEN and CDR2 SYDVKM. CDR3 DNA: TGTGCCAGCAGCTACGGGGGTACCGGGGAGCTGTTTTTT. Its translation is CASSYGGTGELFF.

The chain has TRBV30 and TRBJ1-2, with 7 nucleotides matching TRBD1. The V gene end was trimmed by 1 base and the J gene end by 4 bases; junction bases not matched to a gene: 9. CDR1 is GTSNPN, CDR2 SVGIG, per germline (reference sequence). CDR3 length: 15 amino acids. DNA for the CDR3: TGTGCCTGGAGTGCCCAACGGACAGGCCCCTATGGCTACACCTTC. It specifies CAWSAQRTGPYGYTF.

This clone was recorded many times. The chain links TRBV28 to TRBJ1-6; D gene unclear. The CDR3 runs to 13 residues. V lost 7 bases and J 7 bases, leaving 11 bases between the germline ends. Germline loops: CDR1 MDHEN, CDR2 SYDVKM. CDR3 nucleotides: TGTGCCAGCATGGGTTCGGGGAATTCACCCCTCCACTTT. Translating it yields CASMGSGNSPLHF.

This clone was recorded a few times. This chain uses TRBV4-1 with TRBJ2-7; 10 bases match TRBD2. After removal of 4 bases from V and 0 bases from J, the junction contained 6 bases not matched to a gene. Germline CDR1 and CDR2: MGHRA and YSYEKL. This CDR3 is built from 16 residues. The CDR3 DNA follows: TGCGCCAGCAGCCTACTAGCGGGGCCTAACTCCTACGAGCAGTACGTC. Amino acid sequence: CASSLLAGPNSYEQYV.

The rearrangement joins TRBV2 to TRBJ2-3; a weak D match, TRBD1 (6 bases). Germline lookup yields CDR1 SNHLY and CDR2 FYNNEI. The length of the CDR3 is 14 residues. V shed 6 bases and J shed 4 bases, with 14 bases lying between them. The CDR3 DNA sequence: TGTGCCAGCAGAGAAAGAACAGGGCCAGATACGCAGTATTTT. Protein product: CASRERTGPDTQYF.

The CDR3 bases are TGCGCCAGCAGACCCGACAGGGGAGGTCAGCCCCAGCATTTT. It specifies CASRPDRGGQPQHF. The chain uses TRBV5-1 and TRBJ1-5, with TRBD1 matching over 8 bases. The CDR3 sequence is 14 residues long. Germline V gene data show CDR1 as SGHRS and CDR2 as YFSETQ. V trimming: 5 bases; J trimming: 6 bases; junction bases outside the gene matches: 7. Full variable domain (missing parts from reference TRBV5-1 and TRBJ1-5): KAGVTQTPRYLIKTRGQQVTLSCSPISGHRSVSWYQQTPGQGLQFLFEYFSETQRNKGNFPGRFSGRQFSNSRSEMNVSTLELGDSALYLCASRPDRGGQPQHFGDGTRLSIL.

Only one count was recorded for this clone. The chain links TRBV4-2 to TRBJ1-2; the match to TRBD1 covers 11 bases. Germline CDR1 LGHNA, CDR2 YNFKEQ. The CDR3 loop spans 15 amino acids. V shed 6 bases, J shed 4 bases, and the junction held 7 bases outside the gene matches. CDR3 in amino acids: CASRAGTGGGYGYTF. CDR3 coding DNA: TGTGCCAGCAGGGCCGGGACAGGGGGAGGCTATGGCTACACCTTC.

This clone has just one count. J is TRBJ2-6 and V is TRBV7-3; D possibly corresponds to TRBD1 (6 bases). The CDR3 runs to 19 residues. Looked up from germline, CDR1 is SGHTA and CDR2 is FQGTGA. V was cut by 6 bases and J by 3 bases, with 24 bases left in between. The CDR3 loop reads CASSPPGTQKTRGANVLTF. CDR3 bases: TGTGCCAGCAGTCCCCCCGGGACACAAAAAACACGTGGGGCCAACGTCCTGACTTTC.

V is TRBV5-1 and J is TRBJ1-4; a possible D gene is TRBD1 (6 bases). The CDR3 runs to 15 residues. V lost 0 bases, J lost 0 bases, and 6 bases lay in between. Germline V CDR1 and CDR2: SGHRS, YFSETQ. The CDR3 region is CASSLAGATNEKLFF. CDR3 coding DNA: TGCGCCAGCAGCTTGGCAGGGGCAACTAATGAAAAACTGTTTTTT.

This clone was picked up one time. The chain couples TRBV5-1 to TRBJ2-7; 9 bases align to TRBD2. The V and J ends lost 1 base and 4 bases, in that order; junction bases with no gene match: 12. The CDR3 is 17 amino acids. Germline V gene data show CDR1 as SGHRS and CDR2 as YFSETQ. In nucleotides, the CDR3 is TGCGCCAGCAGCTTGTGGGTTGCTAGCGGGACGCCTTACGAGCAGTACTTC. This gives the protein CASSLWVASGTPYEQYF. The variable domain in full, with the rest retrieved from reference TRBV5-1 and TRBJ2-7, is KAGVTQTPRYLIKTRGQQVTLSCSPISGHRSVSWYQQTPGQGLQFLFEYFSETQRNKGNFPGRFSGRQFSNSRSEMNVSTLELGDSALYLCASSLWVASGTPYEQYFGPGTRLTVT.

The chain joins TRBV19 to TRBJ1-5, with a weak D call TRBD1 (5 bases). Trimming removed 7 bases at V and 4 bases at J, with 17 bases between. Germline V gene data show CDR1 as LNHDA and CDR2 as SQIVND (reference sequence). There are 15 residues in the CDR3. CDR3 in DNA: TGTGCCAGTAAAGGGTGGGACGGCTATAATCAGCCCCAGCATTTT. Encoded protein: CASKGWDGYNQPQHF. Using reference TRBV19 and TRBJ1-5 for the parts outside the CDR3, the full variable domain is DGGITQSPKYLFRKEGQNVTLSCEQNLNHDAMYWYRQDPGQGLRLIYYSQIVNDFQKGDIAEGYSVSREKKESFPLTVTSAQKNPTAFYLCASKGWDGYNQPQHFGDGTRLSIL.